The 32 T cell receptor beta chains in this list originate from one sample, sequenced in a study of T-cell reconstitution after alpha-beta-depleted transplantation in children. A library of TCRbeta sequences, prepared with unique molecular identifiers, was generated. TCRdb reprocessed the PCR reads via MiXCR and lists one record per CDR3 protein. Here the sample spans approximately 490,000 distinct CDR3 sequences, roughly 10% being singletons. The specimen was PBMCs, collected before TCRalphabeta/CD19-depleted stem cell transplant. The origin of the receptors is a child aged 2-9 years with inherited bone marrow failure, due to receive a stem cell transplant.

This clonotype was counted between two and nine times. CDR3 amino acids: CASSPHPGEQYF. The CDR3 nucleotides read TGTGCCAGCAGCCCCCACCCAGGGGAGCAGTACTTC. V is TRBV28 and J is TRBJ2-7; weak D call: TRBD1 (5 bases). The CDR3 has 12 amino acids. The germline V gene has CDR1 MDHEN and CDR2 SYDVKM. The V end was cut by 6 bases, the J end by 7 bases, with 13 bases between.

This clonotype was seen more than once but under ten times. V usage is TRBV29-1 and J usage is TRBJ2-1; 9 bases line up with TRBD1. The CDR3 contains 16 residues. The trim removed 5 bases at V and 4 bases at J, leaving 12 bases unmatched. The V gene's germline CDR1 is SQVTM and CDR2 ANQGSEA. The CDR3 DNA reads TGCAGCGTTACACAACCGGGACAGGGCTCTTACAATGAGCAGTTCTTC. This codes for CSVTQPGQGSYNEQFF.

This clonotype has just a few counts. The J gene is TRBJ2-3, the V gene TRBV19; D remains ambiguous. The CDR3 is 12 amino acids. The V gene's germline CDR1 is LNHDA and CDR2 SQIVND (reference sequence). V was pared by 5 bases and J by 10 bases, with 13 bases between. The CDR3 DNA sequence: TGTGCCAGTAGTCCGGGTGGTTACGCGCAGTATTTT. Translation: CASSPGGYAQYF.

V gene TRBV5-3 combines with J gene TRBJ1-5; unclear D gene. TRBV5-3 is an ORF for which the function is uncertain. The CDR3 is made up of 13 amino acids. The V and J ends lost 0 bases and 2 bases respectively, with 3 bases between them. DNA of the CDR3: TGTGCCAGAAGCTTGGGTCGCAATCAGCCCCAGCATTTT. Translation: CARSLGRNQPQHF.

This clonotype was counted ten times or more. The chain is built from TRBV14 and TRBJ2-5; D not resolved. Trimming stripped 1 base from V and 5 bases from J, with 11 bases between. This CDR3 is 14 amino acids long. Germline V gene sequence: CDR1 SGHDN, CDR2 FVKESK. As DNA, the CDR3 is TGTGCCAGCAGCCAAGGGACGAGACGGGAGACCCAGTACTTC. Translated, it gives CASSQGTRRETQYF. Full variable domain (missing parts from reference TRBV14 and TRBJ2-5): EAGVTQFPSHSVIEKGQTVTLRCDPISGHDNLYWYRRVMGKEIKFLLHFVKESKQDESGMPNNRFLAERTGGTYSTLKVQPAELEDSGVYFCASSQGTRRETQYFGPGTRLLVL.

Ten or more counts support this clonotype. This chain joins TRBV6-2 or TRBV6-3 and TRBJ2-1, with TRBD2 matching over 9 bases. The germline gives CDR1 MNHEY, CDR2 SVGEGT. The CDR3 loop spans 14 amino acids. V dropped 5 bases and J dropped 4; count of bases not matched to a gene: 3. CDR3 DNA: TGTGCCAGCAGTCCCAGCGGGAGGTACAATGAGCAGTTCTTC. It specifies CASSPSGRYNEQFF.

The CDR3 loop is CASSPMETSPYEQYF. For the CDR3, the DNA is TGTGCCAGCAGCCCGATGGAGACTAGCCCCTACGAGCAGTACTTC. The V gene is TRBV7-2, the J gene TRBJ2-7; the match to TRBD2 covers 7 bases. CDR3 length: 15 amino acids. After removal of 5 bases from V and 2 bases from J, the junction contained 9 bases not matched to a gene. Germline V gene lookup returns CDR1 SGHTA and CDR2 FQGNSA.

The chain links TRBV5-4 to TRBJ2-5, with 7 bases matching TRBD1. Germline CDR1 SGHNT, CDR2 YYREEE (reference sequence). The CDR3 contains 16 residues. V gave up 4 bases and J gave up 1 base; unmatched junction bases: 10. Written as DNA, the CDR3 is TGTGCCAGCAGCCCCTCCGGGACAGCGGCCCAAGAGACCCAGTACTTC. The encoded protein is CASSPSGTAAQETQYF.

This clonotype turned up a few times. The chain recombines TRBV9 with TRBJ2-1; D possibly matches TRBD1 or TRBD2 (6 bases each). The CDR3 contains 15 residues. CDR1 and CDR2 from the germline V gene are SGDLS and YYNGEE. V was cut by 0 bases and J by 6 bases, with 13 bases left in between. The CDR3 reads CASSVEGGAGNEQFF. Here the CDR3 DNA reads TGTGCCAGCAGCGTAGAGGGGGGAGCCGGCAATGAGCAGTTCTTC.

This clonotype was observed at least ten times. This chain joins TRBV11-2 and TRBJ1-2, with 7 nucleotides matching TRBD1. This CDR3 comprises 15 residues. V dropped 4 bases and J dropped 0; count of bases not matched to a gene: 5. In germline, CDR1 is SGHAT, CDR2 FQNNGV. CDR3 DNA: TGTGCCAGCAGCTCAGACAGGGTTACTAACTATGGCTACACCTTC. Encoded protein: CASSSDRVTNYGYTF.

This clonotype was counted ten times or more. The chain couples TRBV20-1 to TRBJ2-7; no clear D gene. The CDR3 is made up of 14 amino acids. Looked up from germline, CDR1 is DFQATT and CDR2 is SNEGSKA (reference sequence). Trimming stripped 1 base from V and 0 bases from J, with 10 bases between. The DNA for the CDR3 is TGCAGTGCTAGAGTAAATTTGGGCTCCTACGAGCAGTACTTC. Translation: CSARVNLGSYEQYF.

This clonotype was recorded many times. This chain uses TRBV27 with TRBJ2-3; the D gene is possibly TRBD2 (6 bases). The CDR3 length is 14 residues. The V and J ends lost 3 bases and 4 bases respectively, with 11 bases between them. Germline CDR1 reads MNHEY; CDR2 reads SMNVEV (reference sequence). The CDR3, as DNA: TGTGCCAGCAGTTTCGGGGGAGAATCAGATACGCAGTATTTT. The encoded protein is CASSFGGESDTQYF.

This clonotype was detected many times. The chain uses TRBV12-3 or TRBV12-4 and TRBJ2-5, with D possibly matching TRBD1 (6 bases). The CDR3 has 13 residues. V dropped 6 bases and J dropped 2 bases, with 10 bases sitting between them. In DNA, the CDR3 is TGTGCCAGCAGACAGGGCGCTCAAGAGACCCAGTACTTC. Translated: CASRQGAQETQYF.

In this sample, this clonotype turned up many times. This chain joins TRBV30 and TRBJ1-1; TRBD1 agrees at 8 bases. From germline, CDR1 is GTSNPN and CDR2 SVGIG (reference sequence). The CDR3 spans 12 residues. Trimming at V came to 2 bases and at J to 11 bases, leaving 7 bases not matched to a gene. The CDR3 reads CAWSRTGLDAFF. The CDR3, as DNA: TGTGCCTGGAGTCGGACAGGGTTGGACGCTTTCTTT. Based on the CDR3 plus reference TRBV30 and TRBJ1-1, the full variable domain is SQTIHQWPATLVQPVGSPLSLECTVEGTSNPNLYWYRQAAGRGLQLLFYSVGIGQISSEVPQNLSASRPQDRQFILSSKKLLLSDSGFYLCAWSRTGLDAFFGQGTRLTVV.

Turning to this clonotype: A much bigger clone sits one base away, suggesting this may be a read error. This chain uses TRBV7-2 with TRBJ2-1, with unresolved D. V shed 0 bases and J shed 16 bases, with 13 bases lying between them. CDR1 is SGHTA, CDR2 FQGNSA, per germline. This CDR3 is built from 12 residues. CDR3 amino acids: CASSLASARTFF. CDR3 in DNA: TGTGCCAGCAGCTTAGCGTCGGCTAGAACCTTCTTC.

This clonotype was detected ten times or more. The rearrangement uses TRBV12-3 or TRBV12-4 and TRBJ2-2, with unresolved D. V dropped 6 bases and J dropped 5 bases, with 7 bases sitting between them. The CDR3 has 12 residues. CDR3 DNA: TGTGCCAGCAGCCATCCAACCGGGGAGCTGTTTTTT. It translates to CASSHPTGELFF.

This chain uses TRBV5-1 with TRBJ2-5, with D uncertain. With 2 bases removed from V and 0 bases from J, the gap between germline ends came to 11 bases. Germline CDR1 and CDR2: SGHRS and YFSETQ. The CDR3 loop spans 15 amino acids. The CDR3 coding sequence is TGCGCCAGCAGCTTTCTTCCGGCACACCAAGAGACCCAGTACTTC. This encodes CASSFLPAHQETQYF.

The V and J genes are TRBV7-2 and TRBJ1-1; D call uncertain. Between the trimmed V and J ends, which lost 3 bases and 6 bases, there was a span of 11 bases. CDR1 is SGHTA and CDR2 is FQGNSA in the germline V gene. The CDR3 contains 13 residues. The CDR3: CASSFRPGAEAFF. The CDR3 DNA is TGTGCCAGCAGCTTCCGACCCGGGGCTGAAGCTTTCTTT.

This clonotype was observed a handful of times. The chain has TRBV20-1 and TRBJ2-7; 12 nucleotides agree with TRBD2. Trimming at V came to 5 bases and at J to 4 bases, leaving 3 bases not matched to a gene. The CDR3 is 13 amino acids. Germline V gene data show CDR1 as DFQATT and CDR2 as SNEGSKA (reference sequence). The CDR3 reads CSARTSGKYEQYF. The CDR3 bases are TGCAGTGCTCGGACTAGCGGGAAGTACGAGCAGTACTTC.

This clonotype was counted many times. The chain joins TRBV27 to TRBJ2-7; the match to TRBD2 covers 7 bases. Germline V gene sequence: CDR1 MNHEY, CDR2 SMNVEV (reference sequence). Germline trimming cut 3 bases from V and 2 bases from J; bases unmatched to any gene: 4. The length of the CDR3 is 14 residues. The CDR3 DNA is TGTGCCAGCAGTTTCGGGAGCGGGACCTACGAGCAGTACTTC. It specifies CASSFGSGTYEQYF.

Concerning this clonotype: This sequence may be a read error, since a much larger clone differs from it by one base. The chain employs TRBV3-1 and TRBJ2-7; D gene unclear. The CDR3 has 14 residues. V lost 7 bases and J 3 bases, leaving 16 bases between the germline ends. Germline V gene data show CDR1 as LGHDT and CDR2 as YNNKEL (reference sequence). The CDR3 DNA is TGTGCCAGCACCCTAGGCGGCGTGAGCTACGAGCAGTACTTC. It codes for CASTLGGVSYEQYF.

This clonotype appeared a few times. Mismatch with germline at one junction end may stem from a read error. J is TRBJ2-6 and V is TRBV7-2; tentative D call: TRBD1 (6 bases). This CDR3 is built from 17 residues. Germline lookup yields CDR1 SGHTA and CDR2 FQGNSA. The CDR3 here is CASSPGTSSSGTNVLTF. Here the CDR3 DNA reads TGTGCCAGCAGCCCCGGGACATCGAGCTCTGGGACCAACGTCCTGACTTTC. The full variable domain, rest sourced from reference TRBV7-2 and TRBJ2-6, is GAGVSQSPSNKVTEKGKDVELRCDPISGHTALYWYRQSLGQGLEFLIYFQGNSAPDKSGLPSDRFSAERTGGSVSTLTIQRTQQEDSAVYLCASSPGTSSSGTNVLTFGAGSRLTVL.

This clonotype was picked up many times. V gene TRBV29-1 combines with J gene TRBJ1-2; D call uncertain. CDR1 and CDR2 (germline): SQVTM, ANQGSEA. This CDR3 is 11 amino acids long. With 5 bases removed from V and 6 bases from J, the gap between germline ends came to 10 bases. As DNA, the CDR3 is TGCAGCGTTAATGAAGGTGATGGCTACACCTTC. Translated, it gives CSVNEGDGYTF.

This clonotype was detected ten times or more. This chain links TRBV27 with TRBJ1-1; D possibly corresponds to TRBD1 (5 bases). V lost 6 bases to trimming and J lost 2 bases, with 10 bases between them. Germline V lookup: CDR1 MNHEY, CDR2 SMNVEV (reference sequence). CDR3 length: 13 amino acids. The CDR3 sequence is CASRGGDNTEAFF. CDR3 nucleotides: TGTGCCAGCAGGGGGGGGGATAACACTGAAGCTTTCTTT.

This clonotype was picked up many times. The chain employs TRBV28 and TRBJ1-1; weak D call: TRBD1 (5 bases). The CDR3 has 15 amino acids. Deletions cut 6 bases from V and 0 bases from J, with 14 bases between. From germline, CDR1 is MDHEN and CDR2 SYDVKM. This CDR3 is CASSFGDSLNTEAFF. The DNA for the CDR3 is TGTGCCAGCAGCTTCGGAGACAGCCTGAACACTGAAGCTTTCTTT.

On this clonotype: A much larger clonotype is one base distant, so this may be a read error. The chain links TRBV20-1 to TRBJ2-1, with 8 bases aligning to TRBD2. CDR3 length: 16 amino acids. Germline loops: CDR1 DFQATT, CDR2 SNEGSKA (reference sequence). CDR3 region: CSASDSLAAGYNERFF. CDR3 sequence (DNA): TGCAGTGCTAGCGATTCACTAGCGGCTGGTTACAATGAGCGGTTCTTC.

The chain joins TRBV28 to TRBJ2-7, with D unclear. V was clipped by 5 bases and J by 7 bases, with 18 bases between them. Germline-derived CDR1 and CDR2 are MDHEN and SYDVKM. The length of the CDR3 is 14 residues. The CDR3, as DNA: TGTGCCAGCAGTCCATCCACGGATACCCGGGAGCAGTACTTC. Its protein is CASSPSTDTREQYF.

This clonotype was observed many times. CDR3 bases: TGCGCCAGCAGCCAAGATCCCCTAGCGGGAGGCTACAATGAGCAGTTCTTC. This codes for CASSQDPLAGGYNEQFF. The chain recombines TRBV4-3 with TRBJ2-1; 11 bases are shared with TRBD2. Germline loops: CDR1 LGHNA, CDR2 YSLEER. The CDR3 consists of 17 residues. J lost 3 bases, V lost 0 bases, and 4 bases had no gene match.

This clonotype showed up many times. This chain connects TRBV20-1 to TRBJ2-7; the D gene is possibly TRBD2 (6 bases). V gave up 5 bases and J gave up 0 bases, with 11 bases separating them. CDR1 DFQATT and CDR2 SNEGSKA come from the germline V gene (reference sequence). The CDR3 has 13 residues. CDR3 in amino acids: CSAGLYTSYEQYF. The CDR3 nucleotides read TGCAGTGCTGGACTATACACCTCCTACGAGCAGTACTTC.

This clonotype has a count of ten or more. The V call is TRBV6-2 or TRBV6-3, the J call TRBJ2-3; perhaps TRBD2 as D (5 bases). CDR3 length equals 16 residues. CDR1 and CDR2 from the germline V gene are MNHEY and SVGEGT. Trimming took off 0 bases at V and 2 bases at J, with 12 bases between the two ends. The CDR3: CASSYSPDLDTDTQYF. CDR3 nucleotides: TGTGCCAGCAGTTACTCCCCGGACTTAGACACAGATACGCAGTATTTT.

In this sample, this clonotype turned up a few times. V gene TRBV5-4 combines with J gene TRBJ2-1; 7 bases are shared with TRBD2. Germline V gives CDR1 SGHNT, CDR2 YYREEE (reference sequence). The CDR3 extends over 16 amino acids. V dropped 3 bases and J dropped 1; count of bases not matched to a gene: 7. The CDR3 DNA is TGTGCCAGCAGCTCGGGAACTAGCGTTTCCTACAATGAGCAGTTCTTC. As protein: CASSSGTSVSYNEQFF.

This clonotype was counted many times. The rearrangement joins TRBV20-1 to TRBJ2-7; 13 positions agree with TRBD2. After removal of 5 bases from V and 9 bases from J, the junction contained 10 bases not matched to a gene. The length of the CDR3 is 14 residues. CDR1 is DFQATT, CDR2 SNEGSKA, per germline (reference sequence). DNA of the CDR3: TGCAGTGCTCCAAGGACTAGCGGGAGTGTGCGGCAGTACTTC. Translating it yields CSAPRTSGSVRQYF.